This TCR beta chain was captured by sequencing in a study of T cell responses to AZD1222 COVID-19 vaccine. Study-wide points: Distributed over spike, vaccine-associated CD4 TCRs predominated at 160-218 and 743-854. Most donors were white British and more were female, and clonal diversity was possibly underestimated. Targets within unmutated variant regions were reportedly found for nearly half of spike-specific TCRs.

Analysis merged second doses at about 4 or about 12 weeks. The V end was cut by 3 bases, the J end by 8 bases, with 19 bases between. The CDR3 has 15 residues. Germline V gene lookup returns CDR1 SNHLY and CDR2 FYNNEI. Profiling relied on immunoSEQ multiplex PCR, and the TCRdb table lists in-frame clones only, not all of them. Of about 15,000 clones in the sample, about 87% are singletons; the top ten hold 2.9%. About this clone: Its target is not known.

The chain links TRBV2 to TRBJ1-2; D call uncertain. The sample consisted of peripheral blood, taken 28 days after the second AZD1222 dose. The source is an adult who received the AZD1222 COVID-19 vaccine. The CDR3 here is CASSDSPSGLLGYTF. For the CDR3, the DNA is TGTGCCAGCAGTGACTCCCCTTCCGGGCTGTTGGGCTACACCTTC.